Each of the 8 T cell receptor beta chains below was sequenced from the same sample in a study of T cell responses to AZD1222 COVID-19 vaccine. Clones were sequenced by immunoSEQ multiplex PCR, and TCRdb holds only the in-frame ones, with some missing. This table has around 150,000 clones, 80% to 95% appearing once. Sequenced here: peripheral blood, sampled on day 0 of AZD1222 vaccination. The receptors come from an adult in good health.

The gene calls are TRBV2 and TRBJ2-5; D is perhaps TRBD1 or TRBD2 (9 bases each). This CDR3 contains 18 residues. The V gene lost 6 bases and the J gene lost 6 bases, with 29 bases spanning the gap. The germline V gene encodes CDR1 SNHLY and CDR2 FYNNEI. The CDR3 nucleotides read TGTGCCAGCAGCCGGGACAGGGTTAGCGGGAGAATAGAAAAGACCCAGTACTTC. It encodes CASSRDRVSGRIEKTQYF.

This rearrangement joins TRBV2 to TRBJ1-1, with unresolved D. The CDR3 totals 13 residues. The V end was cut by 6 bases, the J end by 3 bases, with 11 bases between. The V gene's germline CDR1 is SNHLY and CDR2 FYNNEI. CDR3 sequence (DNA): TGTGCCAGCAGGTGGGGAGACGACACTGAAGCTTTCTTT. It translates to CASRWGDDTEAFF.

This clone turned up a few times. The V call is TRBV27, the J call TRBJ2-7, with 14 bases lining up with TRBD2. This CDR3 spans 15 amino acids. CDR1 is MNHEY and CDR2 is SMNVEV in the germline V gene (reference sequence). V gave up 6 bases and J gave up 4 bases; unmatched junction bases: 5. CDR3 DNA sequence: TGTGCCAGCAGCCTGACTAGCGGGAGGGCTTACGAGCAGTACTTC. It specifies CASSLTSGRAYEQYF.

This clone was counted only a few times. The CDR3 sequence is CASSLQGITEAFF. The CDR3, as DNA: TGTGCCAGCAGCTTACAAGGTATTACTGAAGCTTTCTTT. This sequence joins TRBV11-2 and TRBJ1-1, with unresolved D. The CDR3 runs to 13 residues. CDR1 and CDR2 (germline): SGHAT, FQNNGV. The V gene lost 2 bases and the J gene lost 5 bases, with 9 bases spanning the gap.

CDR3 protein: CASSYSSGETQYF. For the CDR3, the DNA is TGTGCCAGCAGCTATTCTAGCGGAGAGACCCAGTACTTC. The rearrangement joins TRBV12-3 or TRBV12-4 to TRBJ2-5, with 7 bases that match TRBD2. J gave up 4 bases and V 6 bases, and 5 bases lay outside the gene matches. There are 13 residues in the CDR3.

This clone was counted a few times. The chain has TRBV28 and TRBJ1-4; TRBD1 matches at 12 bases. The CDR3 is made up of 16 amino acids. In germline, CDR1 is MDHEN, CDR2 SYDVKM. Trimming removed 7 bases from V and 1 base from J; junction bases left unmatched: 4. Written as DNA, the CDR3 is TGTGCCAGCACCGGGACAGGGGGCTTAACTAATGAAAAACTGTTTTTT. Its translation is CASTGTGGLTNEKLFF. Full variable domain (rest looked up from reference TRBV28 and TRBJ1-4): DVKVTQSSRYLVKRTGEKVFLECVQDMDHENMFWYRQDPGLGLRLIYFSYDVKMKEKGDIPEGYSVSREKKERFSLILESASTNQTSMYLCASTGTGGLTNEKLFFGSGTQLSVL.

The chain has TRBV11-2 and TRBJ2-1; no clear D gene. The CDR3 sequence is 16 residues long. The germline V gene has CDR1 SGHAT and CDR2 FQNNGV. Deletions cut 1 base from V and 9 bases from J, with 19 bases between. For the CDR3, the DNA is TGTGCCAGCAGCTTAGGTCCTGGCCCTGCTTGGACTGAGCAGTTCTTC. Protein: CASSLGPGPAWTEQFF.

V gene TRBV18 combines with J gene TRBJ2-2; tentative D call: TRBD2 (7 bases). V was trimmed by 3 bases and J by 7 bases, leaving 24 bases between them. This CDR3 is built from 18 residues. The germline V gene has CDR1 KGHSH and CDR2 LQKENI. The CDR3 sequence is CASSPPGGSLRRDGELFF. The CDR3 nucleotides are TGTGCCAGCTCACCCCCGGGGGGCTCTCTCCGCCGGGACGGGGAGCTGTTTTTT.